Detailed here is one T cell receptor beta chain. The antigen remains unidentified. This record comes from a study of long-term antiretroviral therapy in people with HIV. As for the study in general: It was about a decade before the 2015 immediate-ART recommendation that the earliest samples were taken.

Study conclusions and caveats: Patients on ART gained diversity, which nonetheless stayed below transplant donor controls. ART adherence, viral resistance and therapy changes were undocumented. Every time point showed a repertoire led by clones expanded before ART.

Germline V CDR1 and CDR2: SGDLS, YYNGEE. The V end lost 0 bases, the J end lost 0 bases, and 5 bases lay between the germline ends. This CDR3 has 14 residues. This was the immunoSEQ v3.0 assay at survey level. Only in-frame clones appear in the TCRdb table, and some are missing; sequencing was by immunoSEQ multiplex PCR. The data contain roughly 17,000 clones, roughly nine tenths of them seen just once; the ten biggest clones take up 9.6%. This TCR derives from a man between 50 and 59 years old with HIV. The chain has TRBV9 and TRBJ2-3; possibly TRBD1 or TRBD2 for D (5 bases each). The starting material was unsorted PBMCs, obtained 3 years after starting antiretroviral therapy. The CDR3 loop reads CASSVGGSTDTQYF. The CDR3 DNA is TGTGCCAGCAGCGTAGGGGGGAGCACAGATACGCAGTATTTT. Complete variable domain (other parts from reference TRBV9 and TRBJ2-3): DSGVTQTPKHLITATGQRVTLRCSPRSGDLSVYWYQQSLDQGLQFLIQYYNGEERAKGNILERFSAQQFPDLHSELNLSSLELGDSALYFCASSVGGSTDTQYFGPGTRLTVL.